The present T cell receptor (beta chain) was sequenced within a study of T cell repertoires in cytomegalovirus infection. Whole-study context: It can be stated that public TCR beta signatures indicated CMV infection as well as a matching HLA type. Study findings and constraints: The study found HLA-C-restricted CMV-specific TCR beta clonotypes dominating the ex vivo response.

The table lists this clonotype with many counts. Antigen unknown. One entry per CDR3 protein, called by TCRdb with MiXCR from the reads. Of roughly 800,000 distinct CDR3 sequences listed, about 27% are singletons. This CDR3 is 14 amino acids long. Germline assignment: CDR1 SEHNR and CDR2 FQNEAQ (reference sequence). V was shortened by 7 bases and J by 1 base, with 11 bases between the two germline ends. The sequence was collected from a human donor in good health (CMV status not recorded). Some clones in this sample may be carry-over from other donors' samples. The chain recombines TRBV7-9 with TRBJ2-1; D is perhaps TRBD2 (6 bases). The source material was cultured CD8+ T cells from PBMCs, sampled from culture after CMV antigen stimulation. The CDR3, as DNA: TGTGCCAGCACATACGGGGGTTCCTACAATGAGCAGTTCTTC. Protein: CASTYGGSYNEQFF.